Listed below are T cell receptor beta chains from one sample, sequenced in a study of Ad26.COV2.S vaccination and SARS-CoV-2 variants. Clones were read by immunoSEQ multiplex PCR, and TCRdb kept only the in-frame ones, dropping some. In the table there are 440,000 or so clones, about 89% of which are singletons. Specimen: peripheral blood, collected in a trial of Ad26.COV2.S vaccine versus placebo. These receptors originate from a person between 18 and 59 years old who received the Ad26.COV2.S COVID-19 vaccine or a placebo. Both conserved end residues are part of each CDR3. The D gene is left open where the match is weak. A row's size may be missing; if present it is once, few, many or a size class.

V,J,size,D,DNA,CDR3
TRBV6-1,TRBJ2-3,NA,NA,TGTGCCAGCAGTGATGGGAACTCTTCGGGAGATACGCAGTATTTT,CASSDGNSSGDTQYF
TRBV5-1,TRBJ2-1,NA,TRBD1,TGCGCCAGCAGCTCCGGGACAGTCGGTTTTCGGAATGAGCAGTTCTTC,CASSSGTVGFRNEQFF
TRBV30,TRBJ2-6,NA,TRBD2,TGTGCCTGGAGGCCGGGACTAATCTTTGGTGGGGCCAACGTCCTGACTTTC,CAWRPGLIFGGANVLTF
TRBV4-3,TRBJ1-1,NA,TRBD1,TGCGCCAGCAGCCAAGTGGGGACAGCTTACACTGAAGCTTTCTTT,CASSQVGTAYTEAFF
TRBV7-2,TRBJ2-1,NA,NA,TGTGCCAGCAGCCCTTACACTGGGTTTTGGCAGTTCTTC,CASSPYTGFWQFF
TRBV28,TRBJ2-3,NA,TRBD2,TGTGCCAGCAGTTTGTCCGGGAGGGCCCCAGATACGCAGTATTTT,CASSLSGRAPDTQYF
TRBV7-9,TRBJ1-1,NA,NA,TGTGCCAGCAGCTTTGGGGGGGCAGGCACTGAAGCTTTCTTT,CASSFGGAGTEAFF
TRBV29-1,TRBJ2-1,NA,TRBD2,TGCAGCGTTGGGGGGGCGGGAGGATCGAATGAGCAGTTCTTC,CSVGGAGGSNEQFF
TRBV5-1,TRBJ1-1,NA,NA,TGCGCCAGCAGGTTGGGGGGAACTGAAGCTTTCTTT,CASRLGGTEAFF
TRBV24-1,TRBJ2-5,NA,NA,TGTGCCACCAGTGATTCAGCGGAAGAGACCCAGTACTTC,CATSDSAEETQYF
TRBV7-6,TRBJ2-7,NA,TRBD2,TGTGCCAGCAGCCCGAAGCTGCCCGGGACTAGCGACCTACGGGGCGAGCAGTACTTC,CASSPKLPGTSDLRGEQYF
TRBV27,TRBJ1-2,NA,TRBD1,TGTGCCAGCAGTTTAGGGGCAGGGGGCTATGGCTACACCTTC,CASSLGAGGYGYTF
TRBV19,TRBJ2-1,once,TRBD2,TGTGCCAGTAGGACACTTGCGGGGGGCTCGAATGAGCAGTTCTTC,CASRTLAGGSNEQFF
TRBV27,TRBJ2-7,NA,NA,TGTGCCAGCAGTTTATTATTAGGGAGGGAGCAGTACTTC,CASSLLLGREQYF
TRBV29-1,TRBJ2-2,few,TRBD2,TGCAGCGCCAATTTCGGGACTAGCGGGACGAACACCGGGGAGCTGTTTTTT,CSANFGTSGTNTGELFF
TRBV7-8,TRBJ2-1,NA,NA,TGTGCCAGCAGTCACCCGGCCAATGAGCAGTTCTTC,CASSHPANEQFF
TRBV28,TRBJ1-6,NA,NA,TGTGCCAGCAGTTTAACCGGGGAGGTCAGTTCACCCCTCCACTTT,CASSLTGEVSSPLHF
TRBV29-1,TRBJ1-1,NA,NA,NA,CSVEFGQGSSQDFF
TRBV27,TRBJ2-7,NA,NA,TGTGCCAGCTCGGACAGAGGCTACGAGCAGTACTTC,CASSDRGYEQYF
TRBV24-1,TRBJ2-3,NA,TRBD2,TGTGCCACCAGTCCCACTAGCGGCACAGATACGCAGTATTTT,CATSPTSGTDTQYF
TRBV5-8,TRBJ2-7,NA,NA,TGTGCCAGTGTTCTCGGGATAGCGGAATCCTACGAGCAGTACTTC,CASVLGIAESYEQYF
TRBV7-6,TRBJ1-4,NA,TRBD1,TGTGCCAGCAGCGCGCAACAGGGGGCTGGAGAAAAACTGTTTTTT,CASSAQQGAGEKLFF
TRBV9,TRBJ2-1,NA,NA,TGTGCCAGCAGCGAAAGGACAACCGTGGACAATGAGCAGTTCTTC,CASSERTTVDNEQFF
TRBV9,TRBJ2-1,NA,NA,TGTGCCAGCAGCGTAGCTACGGGTGGGAGCGCCGCCTACAATGAGCAGTTCTTC,CASSVATGGSAAYNEQFF
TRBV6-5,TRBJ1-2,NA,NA,TGTGCCAGCAGGTGGGGAGACGGCCTTGGCTATGGCTACACCTTC,CASRWGDGLGYGYTF
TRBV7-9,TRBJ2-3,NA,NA,TGTGCCAGCAGCTTAAGCTTGTCGGATACGCAGTATTTT,CASSLSLSDTQYF
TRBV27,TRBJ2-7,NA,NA,TGTGCCAGCAGCTCCCTCTCCTACGAGCAGTACTTC,CASSSLSYEQYF
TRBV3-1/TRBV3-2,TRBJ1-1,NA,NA,TGTGCCGTCAACCCGGGGGCGAACACTGAAGCTTTCTTT,CAVNPGANTEAFF
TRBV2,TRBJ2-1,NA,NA,TGTGCCAGCAGTGACGGGGAGCAGTTCTTC,CASSDGEQFF
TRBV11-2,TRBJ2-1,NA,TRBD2,TGTGCCAGCAAATTCAGCGGGGGGACCTACAATGAGCAGTTCTTC,CASKFSGGTYNEQFF
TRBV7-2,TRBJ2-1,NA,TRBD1,TGTGCCAGCAGCAGCCACAGGGGCTACAATGAGCAGTTCTTC,CASSSHRGYNEQFF
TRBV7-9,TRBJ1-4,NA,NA,TGTGCCAGCAGCTTAGTCGGGTCTAATGAAAAACTGTTTTTT,CASSLVGSNEKLFF
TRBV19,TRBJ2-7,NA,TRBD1,TGTGCCAGTAGTATGTCGGGACAGGCTTCCTACGAGCAGTACTTC,CASSMSGQASYEQYF
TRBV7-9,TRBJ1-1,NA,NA,TGTGCCACCCACTCCTGGCGTATCGGAGCTTTCTTT,CATHSWRIGAFF